Listed here is a single T cell receptor (beta chain). CDR3 length equals 14 residues. V was clipped by 8 bases and J by 5 bases, with 18 bases between them. Germline CDR1 reads MNHEY; CDR2 reads SMNVEV (reference sequence). Each participant's cohort was designated according to participant-reported clinical history. This sample is drawn from a study of blood T cell repertoires in COVID-19. Overall study: Researchers got acute and convalescent COVID-19 samples from the United States, Italy and Spain.

In the original processing: Amplification with reference gene primers provided the estimates of nucleated cell counts. This table comes from immunoSEQ multiplex PCR, and its TCRdb copy is limited to in-frame clones, with some not included. The V and J calls and clone size come from that table; D and trimming were worked out from the DNA. The sample lists over 150,000 clones, roughly 85% occurring once. This chain links TRBV27 with TRBJ2-5; D gene ambiguous. Material for sequencing was PBMCs or T cells enriched from blood (not recorded which). The TCR sequence derives from a man aged 40-49 years who had recovered from COVID-19. The CDR3 loop reads CASGLAASGETQYF. The CDR3 nucleotides are TGTGCCAGCGGATTAGCTGCAAGTGGGGAGACCCAGTACTTC.